This TCR beta chain was captured by sequencing in a study of T cells in Graves' hyperthyroidism and ophthalmopathy. Whole-study findings and limits: Ophthalmopathy was told apart from stable hyperthyroidism by a 13 V-J model.

Turning to this clonotype: Its antigen is not known.

RNA transcripts served as the template for amplifying TCR beta CDR3 regions. First-round RT-PCR with HTBI primers amplified the TCR CDR3 region. One entry per CDR3 protein results from TCRdb running MiXCR on the multiplex PCR reads. The sample has 300,000 to 350,000 distinct CDR3 sequences, over 15% seen once. The germline V gene encodes CDR1 SQVTM and CDR2 ANQGSEA. The CDR3 is made up of 13 amino acids. The V gene end was trimmed by 6 bases and the J gene end by 0 bases; junction bases not matched to a gene: 1. Diagnosis of hyperthyroidism was new in patients aged 18 to 65, and its duration was under 2 months.

Sequencing was done on a sample of blood. This sequence joins TRBV29-1 and TRBJ1-5; 8 nucleotides match TRBD1. The TCR comes from a woman aged 45-65 years with Graves' hyperthyroidism. CDR3: CSVGTGSNQPQHF. The CDR3 DNA follows: TGCAGCGTCGGGACAGGTAGCAATCAGCCCCAGCATTTT.